This T cell receptor (beta chain) was identified during a study of cytomegalovirus exposure and HLA in healthy donors. Study-level background: The study placed around 85% of its 398 genotyped donors in the Caucasian-associated ancestry cluster. Study findings and constraints: For cytomegalovirus status, the classifier reportedly gave diagnoses with high specificity and sensitivity.

With 1 base clipped from V and 2 bases from J, the junction kept 4 bases outside the gene matches. CDR3 length: 15 amino acids. Germline-derived CDR1 and CDR2 are SGHTA and FQGNSA. As concerns this clone: Its antigen is unknown.

Vbeta (60) and Jbeta (13) primers were used in the PCR. Clones were read by immunoSEQ multiplex PCR, and TCRdb kept only the in-frame ones, dropping some. The sample has 150,000 to 200,000 clones; nearly 70% are singletons. The receptor comes from a man aged 25 to 40 in good health and CMV-seropositive. The sample comprised PBMCs. This chain connects TRBV7-2 to TRBJ2-7, with 8 bases that match TRBD2. The CDR3 is CASSLESGRPYEQYF. In DNA, the CDR3 is TGTGCCAGCAGCTTAGAAAGCGGGAGACCCTACGAGCAGTACTTC. The full variable domain, rest sourced from reference TRBV7-2 and TRBJ2-7, is GAGVSQSPSNKVTEKGKDVELRCDPISGHTALYWYRQSLGQGLEFLIYFQGNSAPDKSGLPSDRFSAERTGGSVSTLTIQRTQQEDSAVYLCASSLESGRPYEQYFGPGTRLTVT.